The 8 T cell receptor beta chains below were found in one sample sequenced in a study of blood T cells in healthy people across ages. A J-beta primer mix and a sample-barcoded 5' primer were used in a second PCR of roughly 6 to 11 cycles. TCRdb reprocessed the 5' RACE reads with MiXCR, giving one entry per CDR3 protein. The sample includes about 730,000 distinct CDR3 sequences, approximately 43% seen only once; the top ten take 20% to 25%. The sequencing sample was made of blood. The origin of the receptors is a woman between 55 and 75 years old in good health.

This clonotype has at least ten counts. The J gene is TRBJ1-2, the V gene TRBV10-3; D not resolved. This CDR3 has 13 amino acids. Trimming cost V 6 bases and J 0 bases, with 8 bases left between them. Germline V gene lookup returns CDR1 ENHRY and CDR2 SYGVKD. CDR3 residues: CAIRAGANYGYTF. CDR3 nucleotide sequence: TGTGCCATCAGGGCCGGCGCTAACTATGGCTACACCTTC.

This clonotype was seen a handful of times. The rearrangement uses TRBV7-2 and TRBJ2-1, with D possibly matching TRBD2 (5 bases). The V and J ends lost 4 bases and 0 bases respectively, with 25 bases between them. CDR1 is SGHTA and CDR2 is FQGNSA in the germline V gene. This CDR3 has 20 amino acids. The CDR3 DNA sequence: TGTGCCAGCAGCTCCCCCCGGCGGTCAGCGGAGGCCAGCTCCTACAATGAGCAGTTCTTC. Its protein is CASSSPRRSAEASSYNEQFF. Drawing the rest from reference TRBV7-2 and TRBJ2-1, the complete variable domain is GAGVSQSPSNKVTEKGKDVELRCDPISGHTALYWYRQSLGQGLEFLIYFQGNSAPDKSGLPSDRFSAERTGGSVSTLTIQRTQQEDSAVYLCASSSPRRSAEASSYNEQFFGPGTRLTVL.

This rearrangement joins TRBV27 to TRBJ2-4; 11 bases map to TRBD2. Matching the DNA end better, TRBJ2-7 makes the J call doubtful. The CDR3 covers 13 residues. Germline CDR1 reads MNHEY; CDR2 reads SMNVEV (reference sequence). CDR3 DNA sequence: TGTGCCAGCATCCCTCTAGCGGGGGGCGAGCAGTACTTC. The encoded protein is CASIPLAGGEQYF.

The rearrangement uses TRBV12-3 or TRBV12-4 and TRBJ2-3; D remains ambiguous. V lost 4 bases and J 0 bases, leaving 8 bases between the germline ends. CDR3 size: 14 residues. Written as DNA, the CDR3 is TGTGCCAGCAGTTCGACAATGAGCACAGATACGCAGTATTTT. Translating gives CASSSTMSTDTQYF.

Many counts were recorded for this clonotype. The chain couples TRBV29-1 to TRBJ2-1; TRBD2 aligns across 7 bases. The V and J ends lost 5 bases and 0 bases, in that order; junction bases with no gene match: 4. CDR1 is SQVTM, CDR2 ANQGSEA, per germline. The CDR3 sequence is 14 residues long. CDR3 DNA: TGCAGCGTTAGAAGCGGGATCTCCTACAATGAGCAGTTCTTC. It translates to CSVRSGISYNEQFF.

This clonotype turned up a few times. The chain employs TRBV4-3 and TRBJ2-7; 7 positions agree with TRBD2. The CDR3 contains 15 residues. Germline values: CDR1 LGHNA, CDR2 YSLEER. V shed 0 bases and J 2 bases; nucleotides not matched to a gene: 4. The CDR3 protein is CASSQDERGPYEQYF. CDR3 DNA sequence: TGCGCCAGCAGCCAAGACGAGCGGGGACCCTACGAGCAGTACTTC.

This chain joins TRBV10-1 and TRBJ2-4; no definite D call. The J call may be faulty, since TRBJ2-7 better matches the DNA end. Looked up from germline, CDR1 is WNHNN and CDR2 is SYGVQD (reference sequence). The CDR3 has 14 amino acids. The CDR3 bases are TGCGCCAGCAGTGAGTCAGGAATCCGATACGAGCAGTACTTC. Protein product: CASSESGIRYEQYF.

Note on this clonotype: A read error is possible here, since a much larger clone lies one base away. The V and J genes are TRBV7-2 and TRBJ2-1; 12 bases line up with TRBD2. Germline V gene data show CDR1 as SGHTA and CDR2 as FQGNSA. The CDR3 sequence is 16 residues long. The V segment lost 5 bases and the J segment 7 bases; nucleotides outside the gene matches: 9. The CDR3 protein is CASSPQLTSGRNEQFF. The CDR3 DNA is TGTGCCAGCAGCCCCCAGTTGACTAGCGGGAGAAATGAGCAGTTCTTC.